The 7 T cell receptor beta chains below come from one sample, sequenced in a study of T-cell reconstitution after alpha-beta-depleted transplantation in children. Unique molecular identifiers were built into the TCRbeta library. TCRdb re-derived calls from the PCR reads in MiXCR, one entry per CDR3 protein. Among about 610,000 distinct CDR3 sequences, roughly a tenth were seen once, and the ten largest hold roughly 4%. Source: PBMCs from the stem cell graft donor, taken from the stem cell graft. These TCRs come from a human donor who donated a stem cell graft to a child with acute myeloid leukemia.

This clonotype has only a few counts. This sequence joins TRBV20-1 and TRBJ2-1, with 8 positions matching TRBD1. CDR1 is DFQATT and CDR2 is SNEGSKA in the germline V gene (reference sequence). The length of the CDR3 is 16 residues. The V gene end was trimmed by 1 base and the J gene end by 4 bases; junction bases not matched to a gene: 9. CDR3 coding DNA: TGCAGTGCTAGAGCCCTCGGGCAGGGGGCTTACAATGAGCAGTTCTTC. Translated, it gives CSARALGQGAYNEQFF.

The chain couples TRBV4-2 to TRBJ2-1; no clear D gene. This CDR3 is built from 13 residues. Per germline, CDR1 LGHNA and CDR2 YNFKEQ. The V end was cut by 4 bases, the J end by 15 bases, with 19 bases between. The CDR3 reads CASSPLVAANRFF. In DNA form, the CDR3 reads TGTGCCAGCAGCCCCCTCGTGGCAGCAAACCGGTTCTTC.

The J gene is TRBJ2-7, the V gene TRBV20-1; 8 bases fit TRBD1. The CDR3 runs 13 residues. V dropped 5 bases and J dropped 2; count of bases not matched to a gene: 5. Germline V gene data show CDR1 as DFQATT and CDR2 as SNEGSKA (reference sequence). This CDR3 reads CSAPRQGPYEQYF. CDR3 nucleotides: TGCAGTGCTCCTAGACAGGGGCCCTACGAGCAGTACTTC.

Ten or more counts support this clonotype. The V and J genes are TRBV5-1 and TRBJ2-1, with 12 bases matching TRBD2. J gave up 7 bases and V 6 bases, and 8 bases lay outside the gene matches. From germline, CDR1 is SGHRS and CDR2 YFSETQ. The CDR3 covers 15 residues. The CDR3 here is CASIPSGRAENEQFF. The CDR3 nucleotides are TGCGCCAGCATTCCTAGCGGGAGGGCGGAAAATGAGCAGTTCTTC.

The chain carries TRBV12-3 or TRBV12-4 and TRBJ2-2; D not certain. The length of the CDR3 is 15 residues. Between the trimmed V and J ends, which lost 3 bases and 4 bases, there was a span of 12 bases. The chain's CDR3 is CASSFPPAGTGELFF. The CDR3 DNA reads as TGTGCCAGCAGTTTCCCCCCCGCAGGCACCGGGGAGCTGTTTTTT.

This clonotype showed up many times. The chain has TRBV18 and TRBJ2-3, with D possibly being TRBD2 (6 bases). The CDR3 runs 14 residues. Trimming left V 6 bases short and J 3 bases short, with 13 bases between. CDR1 and CDR2 from the germline V gene are KGHSH and LQKENI. CDR3 protein: CASSPGALTDTQYF. The CDR3 DNA reads as TGTGCCAGCTCCCCGGGAGCGTTGACAGATACGCAGTATTTT.

This chain links TRBV12-3 or TRBV12-4 with TRBJ1-3; D call uncertain. CDR3 length equals 16 residues. Trimming took off 5 bases at V and 0 bases at J, with 14 bases between the two ends. The DNA of the CDR3 is TGTGCCAGCAGTCCGCTTGGACCGAACTCTGGAAACACCATATATTTT. The encoded protein is CASSPLGPNSGNTIYF.